Listed below are T cell receptor beta chains from one sample, sequenced in a study of cytomegalovirus exposure and HLA in healthy donors. This table comes from immunoSEQ multiplex PCR, and its TCRdb copy is limited to in-frame clones, with some not included. Seen here are 85,000 to 100,000 clones, 65% to 80% observed once, and the top ten hold 7.5% to 9.5%. Specimen: PBMCs. Source of these receptors: a human donor in good health. CDR3s include the opening cysteine and the closing phenylalanine or tryptophan. Each record gives: V gene, CDR3 protein.

v_call: TRBV29-1; cdr3_aa: CSVAIPFYGYTF
v_call: TRBV10-2; cdr3_aa: CASSGAKRQGAGDEQFF
v_call: TRBV5-5; cdr3_aa: CASSYRPGGSVDTQYF
v_call: TRBV5-4; cdr3_aa: CASSQRLGYEQFF
v_call: TRBV5-1; cdr3_aa: CASRETGTNEKLFF
v_call: TRBV2; cdr3_aa: CASSSLRQRGQPQHF
v_call: TRBV2; cdr3_aa: CASSPPDRMKETQYF
v_call: TRBV7-2; cdr3_aa: CASSSRTGGVSDTQYF
v_call: TRBV5-6; cdr3_aa: CASSSLGRREGSYEQYF
v_call: TRBV5-4; cdr3_aa: CASSLKSPGGEKLFF
v_call: TRBV6-4; cdr3_aa: CASSEGGGASYNEQFF
v_call: TRBV9; cdr3_aa: CASSVADSGYYEQYF
v_call: TRBV30; cdr3_aa: CAWSPTTYEQYF
v_call: TRBV18; cdr3_aa: CASSPPTGDYGYPF
v_call: TRBV2; cdr3_aa: CASSETWDRPYEQYF
v_call: TRBV12-5; cdr3_aa: CASGLGTPGNTIYF